Given below is one T cell receptor beta chain in context. The antigen remains unidentified. The data belong to a study of monozygotic twins with inflammatory bowel disease. Notes on the study in general: Researchers were unable to tell different T cell subtypes apart. IBD patients carried less diverse TCRbeta repertoires (inverse Simpson) than healthy co-twins.

Total RNA amounting to about 4,000 ng went into each TCR library. cDNA for TCRalpha and TCRbeta was amplified by nested PCRs of about 15 then about 10 cycles. TCRdb reprocessed the 5' RACE reads, with one entry per CDR3 protein and no DNA. Its table records about 160,000 distinct CDR3 sequences. Germline V gene lookup returns CDR1 MGHDK and CDR2 SYGVNS. The CDR3 is made up of 15 amino acids. The chain carries TRBV25-1 and TRBJ2-2; with no DNA, the TCRdb D assignment of TRBD1 cannot be verified. The receptor comes from a human donor with ulcerative colitis or Crohn's disease, or a healthy co-twin of an affected twin (not recorded which). Specimen: blood. CDR3 amino acids: CASSKEDSNTGELFF.